The 7 T cell receptor beta chains below all came from one sample that was sequenced in a study of blood T cell repertoires in COVID-19. Sequencing was performed with immunoSEQ multiplex PCR; in TCRdb, only in-frame clones are kept and a portion is missing. The sample includes about 230,000 clones, around 86% seen only once; the top ten take around a tenth. Sequencing was performed on peripheral blood. The receptors originated from a man between 50 and 59 years old with COVID-19, enrolled during active disease.

The J gene is TRBJ1-5, the V gene TRBV23-1; no reliable D call. TRBV23-1 carries the ORF label, with uncertain function. This CDR3 region has 16 residues. The ends were cut back, 0 bases at V and 0 bases at J, with 9 bases in the middle. This CDR3 reads CASSQSSPFSNQPQHF. The CDR3 DNA reads TGCGCCAGCAGTCAATCTTCTCCCTTTAGCAATCAGCCCCAGCATTTT.

V gene TRBV7-6 combines with J gene TRBJ1-2; tentative D call: TRBD1 (5 bases). Trimming took 1 base from V and 8 from J, leaving 17 bases between them. Looked up from germline, CDR1 is SGHVS and CDR2 is FNYEAQ. There are 15 residues in the CDR3. The CDR3 coding sequence is TGTGCCAGCAGCTTAGATTCTCAGCAGGGATTCGGCTACACCTTC. Protein: CASSLDSQQGFGYTF.

The chain uses TRBV6-2 or TRBV6-3 and TRBJ2-7; D uncertain. Germline V gives CDR1 MNHEY, CDR2 SVGEGT. CDR3 length: 14 residues. The V and J ends lost 0 bases and 4 bases respectively, with 10 bases between them. CDR3 in amino acids: CASSYSRVWYEQYF. The DNA for the CDR3 is TGTGCCAGCAGTTACTCTCGGGTTTGGTACGAGCAGTACTTC.

The J gene is TRBJ1-3, the V gene TRBV3-1 (or the pseudogene TRBV3-2), with D possibly being TRBD1 (6 bases). Trimming stripped 7 bases from V and 0 bases from J, with 13 bases between. Germline loops: CDR1 LGHDT, CDR2 YNNKEL (reference sequence). The CDR3 spans 15 residues. CDR3 coding DNA: TGTGCCAGCACCGAGGACAGCCACTCTGGAAACACCATATATTTT. It encodes CASTEDSHSGNTIYF.

The chain couples TRBV5-1 to TRBJ2-1; a possible D gene is TRBD2 (6 bases). Trimming pared 4 bases from V and 0 bases from J, leaving 11 bases between. This CDR3 comprises 15 residues. CDR1 is SGHRS and CDR2 is YFSETQ in the germline V gene. As DNA, the CDR3 is TGCGCCAGCAGCCCGGGGGAAAGCTCCTACAATGAGCAGTTCTTC. As protein: CASSPGESSYNEQFF.

V is TRBV7-6 and J is TRBJ2-1; 13 nucleotides align to TRBD2. The CDR3 runs to 18 residues. After removal of 1 base from V and 3 bases from J, the junction contained 6 bases not matched to a gene. Germline CDR1 reads SGHVS; CDR2 reads FNYEAQ. The CDR3 DNA sequence: TGTGCCAGCAGCTTAGGCCGGACTAGCGGGGGAAACTACAATGAGCAGTTCTTC. As protein: CASSLGRTSGGNYNEQFF. The full variable domain, with the rest looked up from reference TRBV7-6 and TRBJ2-1, is GAGVSQSPRYKVTKRGQDVALRCDPISGHVSLYWYRQALGQGPEFLTYFNYEAQQDKSGLPNDRFSAERPEGSISTLTIQRTEQRDSAMYRCASSLGRTSGGNYNEQFFGPGTRLTVL.

The V call is TRBV2, the J call TRBJ2-3; 8 bases are a match to TRBD1. The CDR3 runs to 16 residues. Germline V gives CDR1 SNHLY, CDR2 FYNNEI. Trimming cost V 4 bases and J 4 bases; bases outside gene matches: 10. The CDR3 region has the DNA TGTGCCAGCAGTGTCCCCCGGGACAGGCCTTCAGATACGCAGTATTTT. Amino acid sequence: CASSVPRDRPSDTQYF.